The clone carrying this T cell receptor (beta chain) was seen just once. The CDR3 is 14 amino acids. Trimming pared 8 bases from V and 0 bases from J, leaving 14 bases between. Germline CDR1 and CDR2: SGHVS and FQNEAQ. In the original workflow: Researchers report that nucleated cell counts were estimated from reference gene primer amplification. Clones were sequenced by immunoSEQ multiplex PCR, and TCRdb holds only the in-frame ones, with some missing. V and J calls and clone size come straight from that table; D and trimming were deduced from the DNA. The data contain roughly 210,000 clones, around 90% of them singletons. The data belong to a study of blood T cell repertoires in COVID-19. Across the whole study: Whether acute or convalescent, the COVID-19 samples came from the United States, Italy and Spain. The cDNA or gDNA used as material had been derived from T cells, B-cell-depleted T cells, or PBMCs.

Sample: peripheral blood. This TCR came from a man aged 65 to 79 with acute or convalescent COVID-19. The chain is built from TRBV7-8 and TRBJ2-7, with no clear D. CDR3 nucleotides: TGTGCCAGCTCCCGAACACCTGGCTCCTACGAGCAGTACTTC. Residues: CASSRTPGSYEQYF.